The 20 T cell receptor beta chains below all came from one sample that was sequenced in a study of CD4 T cells in relation to SARS-CoV-2 and coronaviruses. Before the COVID-19 pandemic, during about 2010-2018, CD4+ T cells were taken from unexposed donors. Isolation of CD4+ T cells took place after approximately 10 days in culture. These receptors have no known antigen. Sequencing was performed with immunoSEQ multiplex PCR; in TCRdb, only in-frame clones are kept and a portion is missing. In the table there are approximately 24,000 clones, about 75% of which are singletons. Input material: CD4+ T cells from PBMCs, cultured in vitro. These receptors all stem from a human donor in good health.

This clone showed up just a few times. V gene TRBV7-3 combines with J gene TRBJ2-3, with 10 bases lining up with TRBD1. Per the germline V gene, CDR1 is SGHTA and CDR2 is FQGTGA. This CDR3 is 15 amino acids long. After removal of 7 bases from V and 2 bases from J, the junction contained 6 bases not matched to a gene. For the CDR3, the DNA is TGTGCCAGCAACTCGGGACAGGGGCCCACAGATACGCAGTATTTT. This sequence encodes CASNSGQGPTDTQYF.

This rearrangement joins TRBV11-2 to TRBJ2-3; TRBD2 matches at 7 bases. The CDR3 has 18 residues. Germline-derived CDR1 and CDR2 are SGHAT and FQNNGV. V trimming: 2 bases; J trimming: 0 bases; junction bases outside the gene matches: 11. CDR3 in DNA: TGTGCCAGCAGCTTATCCAGCGGGGCGAGCTCTAGCACAGATACGCAGTATTTT. Translated: CASSLSSGASSSTDTQYF.

This chain connects TRBV28 to TRBJ1-5; tentative D call: TRBD1 (5 bases). From germline, CDR1 is MDHEN and CDR2 SYDVKM. Trimming removed 3 bases at V and 6 bases at J, with 15 bases between. The CDR3 covers 15 residues. The CDR3 coding sequence is TGTGCCAGCAGTTTCGGTAGGGGCTGGGGTCAGCCCCAGCATTTT. It codes for CASSFGRGWGQPQHF. Complete variable domain (other parts from reference TRBV28 and TRBJ1-5): DVKVTQSSRYLVKRTGEKVFLECVQDMDHENMFWYRQDPGLGLRLIYFSYDVKMKEKGDIPEGYSVSREKKERFSLILESASTNQTSMYLCASSFGRGWGQPQHFGDGTRLSIL.

This chain joins TRBV19 and TRBJ2-7; no clear D. Germline V gives CDR1 LNHDA, CDR2 SQIVND (reference sequence). CDR3 length: 14 amino acids. V gave up 9 bases and J gave up 5 bases, with 20 bases separating them. Here the CDR3 DNA reads TGTGCCAGCAACCGAGGTCGAGACGTCCACGAGCAGTACTTC. Translation: CASNRGRDVHEQYF.

The V and J genes are TRBV28 and TRBJ1-1; D unclear. The germline CDR1 and CDR2 sequences are MDHEN and SYDVKM. This CDR3 has 13 amino acids. V was clipped by 5 bases and J by 0 bases, with 7 bases between them. The DNA of the CDR3 is TGTGCCAGCAGTAACAGCCTGAACACTGAAGCTTTCTTT. It encodes CASSNSLNTEAFF.

V usage is TRBV4-2 and J usage is TRBJ1-2; D unclear. V was clipped by 0 bases and J by 4 bases, with 9 bases between them. CDR3 length equals 14 residues. Germline lookup yields CDR1 LGHNA and CDR2 YNFKEQ. CDR3 coding DNA: TGTGCCAGCAGCCAAGATCCGGGTCCCTATGGCTACACCTTC. Translated: CASSQDPGPYGYTF.

This clone came up a few times. The chain has TRBV5-1 and TRBJ2-2, with D hard to call. The CDR3 is 15 amino acids. Trimming took off 0 bases at V and 0 bases at J, with 6 bases between the two ends. Germline loops: CDR1 SGHRS, CDR2 YFSETQ. The CDR3 region has the DNA TGCGCCAGCAGCTTGGTTGTTACGAACACCGGGGAGCTGTTTTTT. Residues: CASSLVVTNTGELFF.

CDR3 amino acids: CASSLDTSGSIDTQYF. The CDR3 DNA reads as TGCGCCAGCAGCTTGGATACTAGCGGGAGTATAGATACGCAGTATTTT. The chain links TRBV5-1 to TRBJ2-3; 11 bases match TRBD2. Germline V CDR1 and CDR2: SGHRS, YFSETQ. The CDR3 covers 16 residues. V lost 0 bases and J lost 5; bases outside the gene matches: 5. Complete variable domain (other parts from reference TRBV5-1 and TRBJ2-3): KAGVTQTPRYLIKTRGQQVTLSCSPISGHRSVSWYQQTPGQGLQFLFEYFSETQRNKGNFPGRFSGRQFSNSRSEMNVSTLELGDSALYLCASSLDTSGSIDTQYFGPGTRLTVL.

The chain has TRBV7-3 and TRBJ2-5, with 8 nucleotides matching TRBD1. CDR3 length: 13 amino acids. In germline, CDR1 is SGHTA, CDR2 FQGTGA. Trimming removed 8 bases from V and 2 bases from J; junction bases left unmatched: 4. The CDR3, as DNA: TGTGCCAGCGCACGGGACAGGCAAGAGACCCAGTACTTC. Translation: CASARDRQETQYF.

The V call is TRBV23-1, the J call TRBJ1-1, with a possible D match to TRBD1 (6 bases). TRBV23-1 falls under the ORF class, with uncertain function. The ends were cut back, 1 base at V and 6 bases at J, with 15 bases in the middle. This CDR3 is built from 15 residues. The CDR3 loop reads CASSQYTRDIPEAFF. CDR3 coding DNA: TGCGCCAGCAGTCAATACACCCGGGACATCCCTGAAGCTTTCTTT.

The chain couples TRBV14 to TRBJ2-4; TRBD2 is a possible D gene (6 bases). This CDR3 region has 15 residues. Trimming pared 4 bases from V and 2 bases from J, leaving 12 bases between. Germline CDR1 SGHDN, CDR2 FVKESK. In DNA form, the CDR3 reads TGTGCCAGCAGCCTCCAGGGACTTTCCAAAAACATTCAGTACTTC. Translating it yields CASSLQGLSKNIQYF.

The V call is TRBV5-1, the J call TRBJ2-7; TRBD1 agrees at 10 bases. V dropped 4 bases and J dropped 4; count of bases not matched to a gene: 8. The germline V gene encodes CDR1 SGHRS and CDR2 YFSETQ. The length of the CDR3 is 15 residues. The CDR3 bases are TGCGCCAGCAGCCCCCGACAGGGGGCATCGTACGAGCAGTACTTC. It is translated as CASSPRQGASYEQYF.

The chain employs TRBV2 and TRBJ1-4; D call uncertain. The germline V and J ends were trimmed by 8 bases and 8 bases, with 12 bases remaining between them. Germline-derived CDR1 and CDR2 are SNHLY and FYNNEI. The CDR3 sequence is 12 residues long. CDR3 in amino acids: CASRAGGEKLFF. The DNA of the CDR3 is TGTGCCAGCCGCGCCGGTGGAGAAAAACTGTTTTTT.

The chain is built from TRBV9 and TRBJ2-1; the D gene is possibly TRBD2 (5 bases). Per germline, CDR1 SGDLS and CDR2 YYNGEE. The CDR3 totals 17 residues. V lost 2 bases and J lost 8, with 23 bases in between. The CDR3 protein is CASSVFGLARNTDEQFF. The CDR3 DNA follows: TGTGCCAGCAGCGTTTTCGGACTGGCTAGAAATACCGATGAGCAGTTCTTC.

The J gene is TRBJ1-1, the V gene TRBV5-1; D is unresolved. This CDR3 spans 15 amino acids. The V and J ends lost 1 base and 5 bases respectively, with 15 bases between them. In germline, CDR1 is SGHRS, CDR2 YFSETQ. The CDR3 here is CASSLPDVGNTEAFF. CDR3 DNA: TGCGCCAGCAGCTTGCCGGACGTGGGCAATACTGAAGCTTTCTTT.

This clone was seen a single time. J is TRBJ2-3 and V is TRBV30; TRBD1 matches at 8 bases. The J segment lost 1 base and the V segment lost 4 bases, leaving 7 bases of the junction unmatched. The CDR3 sequence is 15 residues long. Per germline, CDR1 GTSNPN and CDR2 SVGIG (reference sequence). The CDR3 is CAWTPGQGGTDTQYF. The CDR3 DNA sequence: TGTGCCTGGACTCCCGGACAGGGTGGCACAGATACGCAGTATTTT.

This chain joins TRBV30 and TRBJ2-2; possibly TRBD1 for D (5 bases). V lost 5 bases to trimming and J lost 0 bases, with 10 bases between them. Per germline, CDR1 GTSNPN and CDR2 SVGIG (reference sequence). This CDR3 is built from 14 residues. The CDR3, as DNA: TGTGCCTGGCAGGGTGGGACGAACACCGGGGAGCTGTTTTTT. This encodes CAWQGGTNTGELFF.

The chain uses TRBV30 and TRBJ2-2; perhaps D is TRBD1 or TRBD2 (6 bases each). Trimming took off 0 bases at V and 3 bases at J, with 11 bases between the two ends. The CDR3 spans 15 residues. Per germline, CDR1 GTSNPN and CDR2 SVGIG (reference sequence). In DNA, the CDR3 is TGTGCCTGGAGTGTAGGGGGGCGGGACACCGGGGAGCTGTTTTTT. It translates to CAWSVGGRDTGELFF.

V is TRBV27 and J is TRBJ2-3; D is unresolved. Trimming left V 3 bases short and J 1 base short, with 11 bases between. The CDR3 contains 15 residues. The germline V gene encodes CDR1 MNHEY and CDR2 SMNVEV (reference sequence). CDR3 loop: CASSFGGWGTDTQYF. DNA for the CDR3: TGTGCCAGCAGTTTCGGTGGTTGGGGCACAGATACGCAGTATTTT.

The rearrangement joins TRBV4-1 to TRBJ2-5; TRBD2 matches 7 bases. CDR3 size: 17 residues. J lost 5 bases, V lost 0 bases, and 12 bases had no gene match. In germline, CDR1 is MGHRA, CDR2 YSYEKL. Here the CDR3 reads CASSQDHSGTSRETQYF. The CDR3 region has the DNA TGCGCCAGCAGCCAAGATCACAGCGGGACGTCAAGGGAGACCCAGTACTTC.